The clone carrying this TCR beta chain was recorded many times. Trimming left V 1 base short and J 0 bases short, with 8 bases between. CDR1 and CDR2 from the germline V gene are LGHDT and YNNKEL (reference sequence). The CDR3 runs 15 residues. These data belong to a study of blood T cells in healthy people across ages. A second PCR of about 6 to 11 cycles used a sample-barcoded 5' primer and a J-beta primer mix. TCRdb fed the 5' RACE reads into MiXCR, producing one record per CDR3 protein. The sample contains 1.5 million to 2 million distinct CDR3 sequences, almost 35% of which appear only once. The sample taken for sequencing was blood. This TCR derives from a woman in her 30s in good health. The chain employs TRBV3-1 and TRBJ2-3, with D possibly matching TRBD1 (5 bases). The CDR3 here is CASSQAAGSTDTQYF. CDR3 sequence (DNA): TGTGCCAGCAGCCAAGCGGCAGGGAGCACAGATACGCAGTATTTT.